This T cell receptor beta chain stems from a study of blood T cell repertoires in COVID-19. Overall study: The origin of the acute and convalescent COVID-19 samples was the United States, Italy and Spain.

Method: immunoSEQ multiplex PCR; TCRdb's copy keeps in-frame clones and lacks some. Of 70,000 or so clones listed, roughly 89% were seen once; the top ten hold more than 7%. Source material: peripheral blood. The sequence was obtained from a human donor in a cohort sampled during active COVID-19.

CDR3 DNA: TGCGCCAGCAGCCAAGAAGGCAGGGGGCATACTGAAGCTTTCTTT. Its protein product is CASSQEGRGHTEAFF. V and J are TRBV4-1 and TRBJ1-1, with 8 bases that match TRBD1. CDR3 length: 15 residues. Germline trimming cut 0 bases from V and 5 bases from J; bases unmatched to any gene: 5. The germline CDR1 and CDR2 sequences are MGHRA and YSYEKL.